This T cell receptor beta chain was sequenced during a study of cytomegalovirus exposure and HLA in healthy donors. Study observations and caveats: Researchers had no immune exposure information except CMV serostatus available. A previous analysis found most TCR beta V segments productive roughly 87% or roughly 30% of the time. HLA-A and HLA-B allele assignments for most subjects were reportedly predicted accurately using TCR beta sequences.

CDR3 size: 15 residues. Germline values: CDR1 LGHNA, CDR2 YSLEER. V shed 0 bases and J shed 5 bases, with 13 bases lying between them. Nominally healthy donors provided the samples, though records likely missed some immune exposures. About this clone: Its antigen is as yet unknown.

The PCR contained 60 Vbeta and 13 Jbeta primers. Assay used: immunoSEQ multiplex PCR; TCRdb lists only in-frame clones, some missing. The sample gives about 120,000 clones, roughly 69% of which show up once; roughly 9% is in the top ten. Sample: PBMCs. This chain connects TRBV4-3 to TRBJ1-1; D perhaps matches TRBD1 (6 bases). This sequence was found in a woman in her thirties or forties in good health and CMV-seropositive. In nucleotides, the CDR3 is TGCGCCAGCAGCCAAGATTTAGGGGGGGAGACTGAAGCTTTCTTT. This translates into CASSQDLGGETEAFF.